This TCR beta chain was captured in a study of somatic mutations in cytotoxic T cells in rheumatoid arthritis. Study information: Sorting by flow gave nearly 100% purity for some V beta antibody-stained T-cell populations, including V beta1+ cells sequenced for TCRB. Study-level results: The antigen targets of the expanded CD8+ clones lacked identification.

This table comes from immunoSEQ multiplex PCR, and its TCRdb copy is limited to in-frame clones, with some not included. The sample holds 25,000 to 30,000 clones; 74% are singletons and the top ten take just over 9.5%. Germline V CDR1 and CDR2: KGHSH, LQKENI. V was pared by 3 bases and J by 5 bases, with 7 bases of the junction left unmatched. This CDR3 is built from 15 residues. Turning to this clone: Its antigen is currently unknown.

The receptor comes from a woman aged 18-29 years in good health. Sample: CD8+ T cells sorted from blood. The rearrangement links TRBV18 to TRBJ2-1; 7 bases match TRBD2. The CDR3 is CASSPLGGINNEQFF. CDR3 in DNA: TGTGCCAGCTCACCCCTGGGAGGGATAAACAATGAGCAGTTCTTC.